One sample yielded the 30 T cell receptor beta chains listed below, sequenced in a study of CD8 T cells in Susac syndrome. With random hexamers, roughly 0.45 to 1 ug RNA was reverse transcribed. A single record per CDR3 protein comes from TCRdb applying MiXCR to the immunoSEQ multiplex PCR reads. The sample records some 450,000 distinct CDR3 sequences, around 83% being singletons. Input material: CD8+ T cells from PBMCs. The receptor source for this set is a human donor with multiple sclerosis.

This rearrangement joins TRBV27 to TRBJ2-1; D might be TRBD1 or TRBD2, each matching 5 bases. The CDR3 contains 14 residues. Germline CDR1 reads MNHEY; CDR2 reads SMNVEV (reference sequence). Between the trimmed V and J ends, which lost 7 bases and 0 bases, there was a span of 10 bases. The CDR3 DNA reads TGTGCCAGCATGGGACGGCCCTCCTACAATGAGCAGTTCTTC. This codes for CASMGRPSYNEQFF.

The J gene is TRBJ2-3, the V gene TRBV20-1; D gene uncertain. V was trimmed by 0 bases and J by 5 bases, leaving 12 bases between them. Germline CDR1 and CDR2: DFQATT and SNEGSKA (reference sequence). The CDR3 runs to 14 residues. This CDR3 reads CSARDDLRLDTQYF. The CDR3 DNA follows: TGCAGTGCTAGAGATGACTTAAGGTTAGATACGCAGTATTTT.

V and J are TRBV6-5 and TRBJ1-1; D is possibly TRBD1 (5 bases). The CDR3 runs 16 residues. The V gene's germline CDR1 is MNHEY and CDR2 SVGAGI. Between the trimmed V and J ends, which lost 4 bases and 2 bases, there was a span of 17 bases. The CDR3 region is CASSWGTAAINTEAFF. In DNA, the CDR3 is TGTGCCAGCAGTTGGGGGACCGCGGCGATTAACACTGAAGCTTTCTTT.

This CDR3 reads CASSCVTVDSPSTDTQYF. CDR3 sequence (DNA): TGTGCCAGCAGCTGCGTGACCGTGGACAGCCCAAGCACAGATACGCAGTATTTT. The rearrangement uses TRBV5-4 and TRBJ2-3, with D tentatively TRBD1 (6 bases). Deletions cut 3 bases from V and 0 bases from J, with 20 bases between. Germline V gene lookup returns CDR1 SGHNT and CDR2 YYREEE (reference sequence). The CDR3 extends over 18 amino acids.

The chain couples TRBV2 to TRBJ2-2; D is possibly TRBD2 (6 bases). CDR3 size: 16 residues. Looked up from germline, CDR1 is SNHLY and CDR2 is FYNNEI. V was trimmed by 3 bases and J by 1 base, leaving 12 bases between them. DNA for the CDR3: TGTGCCAGCAGTGATTTGCGGGGAGAGAACACCGGGGAGCTGTTTTTT. Translated, it gives CASSDLRGENTGELFF.

The chain recombines TRBV11-3 with TRBJ2-4; 7 nucleotides align to TRBD1. Germline V gives CDR1 SGHNT, CDR2 YENEEA. The CDR3 length is 16 residues. V trimming: 1 base; J trimming: 5 bases; junction bases outside the gene matches: 8. CDR3 sequence: CASSLGNHDRENIQYF. The DNA of the CDR3 is TGTGCCAGCAGCTTAGGAAACCACGACAGGGAAAACATTCAGTACTTC.

The chain has TRBV6-2 or TRBV6-3 and TRBJ1-1, with D possibly being TRBD1 (5 bases). From germline, CDR1 is MNHEY and CDR2 SVGEGT. The CDR3 length is 15 residues. The V and J ends lost 7 bases and 2 bases respectively, with 17 bases between them. DNA for the CDR3: TGTGCCAGCACCTACTCAGGGCGGGGAAACACTGAAGCTTTCTTT. As protein: CASTYSGRGNTEAFF.

The rearrangement links TRBV6-1 to TRBJ2-7; 13 nucleotides agree with TRBD2. CDR1 is MNHNS, CDR2 SASEGT, per germline. J gave up 2 bases and V 8 bases, and 3 bases lay outside the gene matches. The CDR3 covers 14 residues. The CDR3 coding sequence is TGTGCCAGCCGGGGGACTAGCGGGACCTACGAGCAGTACTTC. This sequence encodes CASRGTSGTYEQYF.

This clonotype was seen a single time. The chain employs TRBV19 and TRBJ1-3; D unclear. The CDR3 spans 14 residues. V was pared by 4 bases and J by 8 bases, with 15 bases between. In germline, CDR1 is LNHDA, CDR2 SQIVND (reference sequence). CDR3 nucleotide sequence: TGTGCCAGTAGTAATAGCCCCTTTGGCGACACCATATATTTT. Its protein is CASSNSPFGDTIYF.

This chain joins TRBV10-2 and TRBJ2-5; no reliable D call. Germline loops: CDR1 WSHSY, CDR2 SAAADI. Trimming removed 0 bases from V and 5 bases from J, with 10 bases in between. This CDR3 has 14 residues. In DNA, the CDR3 is TGCGCCAGCAGTGAGTCGAGATTGAGGGAGACCCAGTACTTC. Protein sequence: CASSESRLRETQYF.

The chain recombines TRBV5-4 with TRBJ1-1, with 7 bases lining up with TRBD1. This CDR3 has 13 residues. CDR1 SGHNT and CDR2 YYREEE come from the germline V gene (reference sequence). Unmatched junction bases numbered 7, after V lost 3 bases and J lost 8 bases. CDR3 residues: CASSSTGAPEAFF. The CDR3 nucleotides are TGTGCCAGCAGCTCCACAGGGGCCCCAGAAGCTTTCTTT.

This rearrangement joins TRBV28 to TRBJ2-2; 8 nucleotides align to TRBD1. V lost 3 bases to trimming and J lost 3 bases; unmatched junction nucleotides: 9. CDR1 MDHEN and CDR2 SYDVKM come from the germline V gene. CDR3 size: 17 residues. The CDR3 loop is CASSFGGRGRDTGELFF. The DNA of the CDR3 is TGTGCCAGCAGTTTTGGAGGCAGGGGGCGCGACACCGGGGAGCTGTTTTTT. The variable domain in full, completed from reference TRBV28 and TRBJ2-2, reads DVKVTQSSRYLVKRTGEKVFLECVQDMDHENMFWYRQDPGLGLRLIYFSYDVKMKEKGDIPEGYSVSREKKERFSLILESASTNQTSMYLCASSFGGRGRDTGELFFGEGSRLTVL.

The chain couples TRBV6-5 to TRBJ2-7; D remains unclear. V shed 7 bases and J shed 7 bases, with 8 bases lying between them. CDR1 and CDR2 from the germline V gene are MNHEY and SVGAGI. The CDR3 is 10 residues long. The DNA of the CDR3 is TGTGCCAGCAAAGGGCTAGAGCAGTACTTC. It codes for CASKGLEQYF.

CDR3 sequence (DNA): TGTGCCAGCAGTAGGGTGGGCGAGCAGTACTTC. Encoded protein: CASSRVGEQYF. The rearrangement joins TRBV2 to TRBJ2-7, with D hard to call. Trimming took off 5 bases at V and 6 bases at J, with 8 bases between the two ends. CDR3 length: 11 residues. Germline CDR1 is SNHLY and CDR2 is FYNNEI.

The chain links TRBV5-1 to TRBJ2-3; 10 bases map to TRBD1. This CDR3 spans 17 amino acids. Germline CDR1 and CDR2: SGHRS and YFSETQ. Trimming at V came to 1 base and at J to 0 bases, leaving 5 bases not matched to a gene. The CDR3 nucleotides read TGCGCCAGCAGCTTGTGGGGGACAGGGGACAGCACAGATACGCAGTATTTT. Protein sequence: CASSLWGTGDSTDTQYF.

J is TRBJ1-3 and V is TRBV11-2; D call uncertain. CDR1 is SGHAT and CDR2 is FQNNGV in the germline V gene. V lost 1 base and J lost 1, with 14 bases in between. The length of the CDR3 is 17 residues. The CDR3 region has the DNA TGTGCCAGCAGCTTAGTATCCGGCATGTCTTCTGGAAACACCATATATTTT. Protein sequence: CASSLVSGMSSGNTIYF.

The V and J genes are TRBV29-1 and TRBJ2-3; 10 positions agree with TRBD2. J gave up 6 bases and V 7 bases, and 10 bases lay outside the gene matches. The germline V gene has CDR1 SQVTM and CDR2 ANQGSEA. This CDR3 region has 14 residues. CDR3 sequence reads: CSAAGGPVGDTQYF. The CDR3 bases are TGCAGCGCAGCGGGGGGGCCGGTTGGGGATACGCAGTATTTT.

This chain connects TRBV2 to TRBJ1-1; D not certain. The CDR3 is 14 amino acids. Germline CDR1 is SNHLY and CDR2 is FYNNEI. Between the trimmed V and J ends, which lost 7 bases and 0 bases, there was a span of 12 bases. CDR3 in DNA: TGTGCCAGCAACGCCCCAGGCATGAACACTGAAGCTTTCTTT. Amino acid sequence: CASNAPGMNTEAFF.

The chain combines TRBV30 with TRBJ2-5; 8 nucleotides agree with TRBD2. CDR1 and CDR2 (germline): GTSNPN, SVGIG (reference sequence). There are 14 residues in the CDR3. The V and J ends lost 0 bases and 4 bases, in that order; junction bases with no gene match: 4. The CDR3 here is CAWSVRREGETQYF. CDR3 coding DNA: TGTGCCTGGAGTGTACGTCGGGAGGGAGAGACCCAGTACTTC. The full variable domain, rest sourced from reference TRBV30 and TRBJ2-5, is SQTIHQWPATLVQPVGSPLSLECTVEGTSNPNLYWYRQAAGRGLQLLFYSVGIGQISSEVPQNLSASRPQDRQFILSSKKLLLSDSGFYLCAWSVRREGETQYFGPGTRLLVL.

The V call is TRBV30, the J call TRBJ1-2, with 7 bases fitting TRBD1. The CDR3 contains 12 residues. After removal of 4 bases from V and 8 bases from J, the junction contained 7 bases not matched to a gene. Germline V lookup: CDR1 GTSNPN, CDR2 SVGIG (reference sequence). CDR3 in amino acids: CAWTTGVGGYTF. The CDR3 nucleotides are TGTGCCTGGACCACAGGGGTAGGAGGCTACACCTTC.

The table lists this clonotype with a count of one. V is TRBV5-1 and J is TRBJ2-5; 10 bases are a match to TRBD1. Germline CDR1 SGHRS, CDR2 YFSETQ. V lost 2 bases, J lost 4 bases, and 8 bases stayed unmatched. The CDR3 sequence is 16 residues long. CDR3 in amino acids: CASSLGQGELGETQYF. CDR3 coding DNA: TGCGCCAGCAGCTTAGGACAGGGGGAGTTAGGAGAGACCCAGTACTTC.

The chain couples TRBV19 to TRBJ1-5, with D maybe TRBD1 (6 bases). The CDR3 contains 13 residues. Trimming stripped 10 bases from V and 8 bases from J, with 18 bases between. CDR1 and CDR2 from the germline V gene are LNHDA and SQIVND (reference sequence). CDR3 sequence reads: CATHRDKGKPQHF. CDR3 nucleotides: TGTGCCACACACCGGGACAAAGGCAAGCCCCAGCATTTT.

The chain recombines TRBV28 with TRBJ2-1, with 9 bases matching TRBD2. The CDR3 spans 15 residues. After removal of 9 bases from V and 4 bases from J, the junction contained 10 bases not matched to a gene. Germline V gene data show CDR1 as MDHEN and CDR2 as SYDVKM. The chain's CDR3 is CASRDSGRLYNEQFF. CDR3 in DNA: TGTGCCAGTAGAGATAGCGGGAGATTATACAATGAGCAGTTCTTC. Supplemented by reference TRBV28 and TRBJ2-1, the full variable domain reads DVKVTQSSRYLVKRTGEKVFLECVQDMDHENMFWYRQDPGLGLRLIYFSYDVKMKEKGDIPEGYSVSREKKERFSLILESASTNQTSMYLCASRDSGRLYNEQFFGPGTRLTVL.

The chain joins TRBV30 to TRBJ2-7; 10 bases are a match to TRBD2. Germline V gene lookup returns CDR1 GTSNPN and CDR2 SVGIG (reference sequence). The CDR3 has 16 amino acids. V was pared by 0 bases and J by 6 bases, with 11 bases of the junction left unmatched. In DNA form, the CDR3 reads TGTGCCTGGAGTGTACGGAGGTCTTCTAGCGGGAGCGAGCAGTACTTC. It codes for CAWSVRRSSSGSEQYF. Full variable domain (rest looked up from reference TRBV30 and TRBJ2-7): SQTIHQWPATLVQPVGSPLSLECTVEGTSNPNLYWYRQAAGRGLQLLFYSVGIGQISSEVPQNLSASRPQDRQFILSSKKLLLSDSGFYLCAWSVRRSSSGSEQYFGPGTRLTVT.

The chain recombines TRBV5-1 with TRBJ2-7; no clear D gene. The germline CDR1 and CDR2 sequences are SGHRS and YFSETQ. V lost 4 bases to trimming and J lost 4 bases, with 15 bases between them. This CDR3 is 14 amino acids long. CDR3 loop: CASSQGDARYEQYF. The CDR3 region has the DNA TGCGCCAGCAGCCAAGGCGACGCAAGGTACGAGCAGTACTTC.

The chain couples TRBV6-6 to TRBJ1-2, with D maybe TRBD1 (6 bases). Germline CDR1 reads MNHNY; CDR2 reads SVGAGI (reference sequence). V lost 0 bases and J 8 bases, leaving 16 bases between the germline ends. The CDR3 consists of 15 residues. The chain's CDR3 is CASSYSIMGAQGYTF. CDR3 DNA: TGTGCCAGCAGTTACTCGATTATGGGGGCGCAGGGCTACACCTTC.

CDR3 bases: TGCGCCAGCAGCTTGGGAGGGGAGTATTCACCCCTCCACTTT. Translating gives CASSLGGEYSPLHF. The rearrangement uses TRBV5-1 and TRBJ1-6; D is perhaps TRBD1 (5 bases). Per germline, CDR1 SGHRS and CDR2 YFSETQ. CDR3 size: 14 residues. Trimming pared 0 bases from V and 8 bases from J, leaving 9 bases between.

The chain uses TRBV7-6 and TRBJ2-7, with 7 bases matching TRBD1. CDR3 length: 15 residues. Losses at the gene ends were 5 bases for V and 2 bases for J; bases not matched to a gene: 9. Per the germline V gene, CDR1 is SGHVS and CDR2 is FNYEAQ. The CDR3 DNA follows: TGTGCCAGCAGCCCCTGGACAGGACGACCCTACGAGCAGTACTTC. Protein sequence: CASSPWTGRPYEQYF.

The chain recombines TRBV15 with TRBJ2-3, with D uncertain. CDR3 length equals 12 residues. From germline, CDR1 is LNHNV and CDR2 YYDKDF (reference sequence). Trimming stripped 1 base from V and 3 bases from J, with 2 bases between. CDR3 DNA: TGTGCCACCAGCAGAGGAACAGATACGCAGTATTTT. Translation: CATSRGTDTQYF.

The chain is built from TRBV2 and TRBJ1-1; TRBD1 is a possible D gene (5 bases). The CDR3 consists of 12 residues. V was trimmed by 7 bases and J by 5 bases, leaving 11 bases between them. CDR1 and CDR2 (germline): SNHLY, FYNNEI. CDR3 residues: CASIITGTEAFF. The CDR3 DNA is TGTGCCAGCATTATAACAGGTACTGAAGCTTTCTTT.